Below are 18 T cell receptor beta chains sequenced from a single sample in a study of blood T cells in healthy people across ages. For the second PCR, which ran for 7 to 11 cycles, a sample-barcoded 5' primer and a J-beta primer mix were used. TCRdb recomputed calls from the 5' RACE reads with MiXCR, one row per CDR3 protein. The sample holds about 810,000 distinct CDR3 sequences, 36% seen once. Sequencing input: blood. These receptors came from a man aged 18 to 29 in good health.

This clonotype was seen a handful of times. The V and J genes are TRBV12-5 and TRBJ1-1; 7 bases agree with TRBD1. Germline CDR1 reads LGHNT; CDR2 reads FRNRAP. The CDR3 totals 15 residues. The trim removed 0 bases at V and 4 bases at J, leaving 5 bases unmatched. CDR3 residues: CASGLVSGGGTEAFF. The CDR3 region has the DNA TGTGCTAGTGGTTTGGTATCAGGGGGAGGCACTGAAGCTTTCTTT.

This clonotype has only one observation. A much larger clone lies one base from this, so it may be a read error. V is TRBV10-3 and J is TRBJ1-5; 8 positions match TRBD1. The CDR3 sequence is 14 residues long. CDR1 is ENHRY, CDR2 SYGVKD, per germline. With 9 bases clipped from V and 0 bases from J, the junction kept 4 bases outside the gene matches. The CDR3 DNA follows: TGTGCCATGGAGACAGGGGATAGCAATCAGCCCCAGCATTTT. Residues: CAMETGDSNQPQHF.

In this sample, this clonotype turned up a few times. The genes are TRBV12-3 or TRBV12-4 and TRBJ1-3, with TRBD1 matching 7 bases. J lost 0 bases, V lost 6 bases, and 5 bases had no gene match. The CDR3 length is 15 residues. The DNA for the CDR3 is TGTGCCAGCAGCTTGGCAGGGGGCTCTGGAAACACCATATATTTT. Its protein product is CASSLAGGSGNTIYF.

This chain links TRBV20-1 with TRBJ1-1; possible D gene TRBD1, 6 bases. Germline V lookup: CDR1 DFQATT, CDR2 SNEGSKA (reference sequence). The germline V and J ends were trimmed by 0 bases and 1 base, with 9 bases remaining between them. The CDR3 consists of 14 residues. CDR3 in DNA: TGCAGTGCTAGAGATCAGGGGACGAACACTGAAGCTTTCTTT. It is translated as CSARDQGTNTEAFF.

This clonotype has at least ten counts. The CDR3 coding sequence is TGTGCCAGCAGCAACTCGATTCCCGAGCAGTACTTC. Amino acids: CASSNSIPEQYF. The chain combines TRBV12-3 or TRBV12-4 with TRBJ2-7; D is ambiguous. Trimming cost V 6 bases and J 6 bases, with 12 bases left between them. CDR3 length: 12 residues.

This clonotype has more than one count but fewer than ten. CDR3 loop: CASSSIRTEIYGYTF. As DNA, the CDR3 is TGTGCCAGCAGCTCAATCCGAACAGAAATCTATGGCTACACCTTC. This chain uses TRBV5-6 with TRBJ1-2; no firm D call. V lost 3 bases and J 4 bases, leaving 16 bases between the germline ends. This CDR3 region has 15 residues. Germline V CDR1 and CDR2: SGHDT, YYEEEE. Full variable domain (rest looked up from reference TRBV5-6 and TRBJ1-2): DAGVTQSPTHLIKTRGQQVTLRCSPKSGHDTVSWYQQALGQGPQFIFQYYEEEERQRGNFPDRFSGHQFPNYSSELNVNALLLGDSALYLCASSSIRTEIYGYTFGSGTRLTVV.

V and J are TRBV11-2 and TRBJ1-2; tentatively, D is TRBD1 (5 bases). Germline CDR1 reads SGHAT; CDR2 reads FQNNGV. Trimming cost V 0 bases and J 8 bases, with 13 bases left between them. The CDR3 contains 14 residues. CDR3 in amino acids: CASSLEPGQRGYTF. In nucleotides, the CDR3 is TGTGCCAGCAGCTTAGAACCAGGGCAGAGGGGCTACACCTTC.

This clonotype has at least ten counts. CDR3 sequence (DNA): TGCAGCGTAGACCCTAGCGGGGGCTCCTACAATGAGCAGTTCTTC. Its protein is CSVDPSGGSYNEQFF. The chain carries TRBV29-1 and TRBJ2-1; 10 bases agree with TRBD2. CDR1 and CDR2 from the germline V gene are SQVTM and ANQGSEA. The CDR3 is made up of 15 amino acids. After removal of 6 bases from V and 0 bases from J, the junction contained 5 bases not matched to a gene.

This clonotype was observed a few times. A much larger clone is a single base away; this may be a read error. This rearrangement joins TRBV29-1 to TRBJ2-7; D assignment may be TRBD1 or TRBD2 (6 bases each). CDR1 is SQVTM, CDR2 ANQGSEA, per germline. The CDR3 has 13 residues. V lost 7 bases and J lost 7, with 20 bases in between. The CDR3 DNA sequence: TGCAGCGCGCAGGGGAGGTCCTACAATGAGCAGTACTTC. Encoded protein: CSAQGRSYNEQYF.

Only a few counts were recorded for this clonotype. This rearrangement joins TRBV7-2 to TRBJ2-5; D is undetermined. This CDR3 is 15 amino acids long. Germline V lookup: CDR1 SGHTA, CDR2 FQGNSA. V was clipped by 6 bases and J by 0 bases, with 14 bases between them. CDR3 protein: CASSKKSWYQETQYF. The CDR3 DNA reads TGTGCCAGCAGTAAGAAGTCGTGGTACCAAGAGACCCAGTACTTC.

V gene TRBV7-2 combines with J gene TRBJ2-3, with 7 positions matching TRBD2. The germline CDR1 and CDR2 sequences are SGHTA and FQGNSA. V shed 5 bases, J shed 4 bases, and the junction held 9 bases outside the gene matches. This CDR3 comprises 15 residues. The CDR3 loop is CASSPGRAGADTQYF. In DNA form, the CDR3 reads TGTGCCAGCAGCCCTGGAAGGGCGGGGGCAGATACGCAGTATTTT.

The rearrangement joins TRBV16 to TRBJ2-1, with 8 bases aligning to TRBD2. CDR1 and CDR2 from the germline V gene are KGHSY and FQNENV. The CDR3 covers 16 residues. V was clipped by 2 bases and J by 4 bases; unmatched bases: 7. As DNA, the CDR3 is TGTGCCAGCAGCCAAGAGGCGACGGGGGGGTACAATGAGCAGTTCTTC. This translates into CASSQEATGGYNEQFF.

The rearrangement links TRBV20-1 to TRBJ2-7, with TRBD2 matching 7 bases. V lost 0 bases to trimming and J lost 3 bases; unmatched junction nucleotides: 8. The germline V gene has CDR1 DFQATT and CDR2 SNEGSKA (reference sequence). CDR3 size: 15 residues. This CDR3 reads CSAREIRGGSYEQYF. Here the CDR3 DNA reads TGCAGTGCTAGAGAGATTAGGGGCGGGAGCTACGAGCAGTACTTC.

The chain recombines TRBV6-6 with TRBJ1-5; D is undetermined. The CDR3 covers 13 residues. Germline CDR1 reads MNHNY; CDR2 reads SVGAGI (reference sequence). The V gene lost 7 bases and the J gene lost 2 bases, with 9 bases spanning the gap. The CDR3 loop reads CASTSTGNQPQHF. CDR3 nucleotide sequence: TGTGCCAGCACCTCGACCGGCAATCAGCCCCAGCATTTT.

This chain joins TRBV4-2 and TRBJ2-3; D call uncertain. The CDR3 length is 16 residues. Germline V gives CDR1 LGHNA, CDR2 YNFKEQ. Trimming stripped 0 bases from V and 2 bases from J, with 12 bases between. The CDR3 DNA is TGTGCCAGCAGCCAAGAAGTAGGCCCCTACACAGATACGCAGTATTTT. Its protein is CASSQEVGPYTDTQYF.

The gene calls are TRBV5-1 and TRBJ2-3; a possible D gene is TRBD1 (6 bases). V lost 0 bases and J lost 3, with 11 bases in between. The CDR3 sequence is 15 residues long. The V gene's germline CDR1 is SGHRS and CDR2 YFSETQ. Here the CDR3 reads CASSLAGDRTDTQYF. In DNA, the CDR3 is TGCGCCAGCAGCTTGGCAGGGGATAGAACAGATACGCAGTATTTT. Based on the CDR3 plus reference TRBV5-1 and TRBJ2-3, the full variable domain is KAGVTQTPRYLIKTRGQQVTLSCSPISGHRSVSWYQQTPGQGLQFLFEYFSETQRNKGNFPGRFSGRQFSNSRSEMNVSTLELGDSALYLCASSLAGDRTDTQYFGPGTRLTVL.

Only a few counts were recorded for this clonotype. This chain uses TRBV12-3 or TRBV12-4 with TRBJ1-1, with unresolved D. The CDR3 covers 13 residues. V was pared by 11 bases and J by 1 base, with 14 bases between. CDR3: CASTPPRNTEAFF. The CDR3 nucleotides read TGTGCCTCAACCCCTCCCCGGAACACTGAAGCTTTCTTT.

This clonotype has just a few counts. A much larger clone lies a single base off, so this may be a read error. This chain connects TRBV9 to TRBJ2-3; D perhaps matches TRBD2 (5 bases). V dropped 4 bases and J dropped 4 bases, with 16 bases sitting between them. CDR3 length equals 15 residues. Germline CDR1 SGDLS, CDR2 YYNGEE. CDR3 in amino acids: CASSPEDYLADTQYF. Here the CDR3 DNA reads TGTGCCAGCAGCCCCGAAGACTACCTCGCAGATACGCAGTATTTT.